The entry below describes one TCR beta chain. Its antigen is as yet unknown. The source of the sample is a study of T cells after yellow fever vaccination. Findings of the study overall: Abundant clonotypes from the bulk population could contaminate FACS-sorted repertoires. Overall, a small share of clonotypes was seen in both CD4 and CD8 compartments. Detected again after the booster were most primary-vaccination clones, at approximately 95% CD4 and 80% to 90% CD8.

TCRdb called the 5' RACE reads again in MiXCR, with one record for every CDR3 protein. Here the sample spans 400,000 or so distinct CDR3 sequences, about 19% being singletons. The CDR3 runs to 13 residues. Trimming left V 8 bases short and J 7 bases short, with 15 bases between. The germline V gene encodes CDR1 MNHEY and CDR2 SMNVEV (reference sequence). The sequence came from a man between 18 and 35 years old who received the YFV17D yellow fever vaccine. The J gene is TRBJ1-5, the V gene TRBV27; D call uncertain. This sample comprised PBMCs, obtained before the yellow fever booster vaccination. CDR3 amino acids: CASGSSRRQPQHF. The CDR3, as DNA: TGTGCCAGCGGATCTTCAAGGCGGCAGCCCCAGCATTTT.